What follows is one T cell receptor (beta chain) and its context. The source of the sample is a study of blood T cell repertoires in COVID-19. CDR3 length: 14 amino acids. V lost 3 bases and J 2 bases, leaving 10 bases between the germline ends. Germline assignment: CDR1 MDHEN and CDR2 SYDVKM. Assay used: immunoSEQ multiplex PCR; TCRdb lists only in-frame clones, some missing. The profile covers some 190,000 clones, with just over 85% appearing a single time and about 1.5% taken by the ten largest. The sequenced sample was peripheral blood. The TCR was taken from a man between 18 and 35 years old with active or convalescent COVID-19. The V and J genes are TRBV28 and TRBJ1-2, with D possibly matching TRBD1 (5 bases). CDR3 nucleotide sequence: TGTGCCAGCAGTTTTCAGGGAGGGAACTATGGCTACACCTTC. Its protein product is CASSFQGGNYGYTF.